These T cell receptor beta chains were read from a single sample in a study of shared clonotypes between healthy human individuals. The protocol was immunoSEQ multiplex PCR, while the TCRdb copy is restricted to in-frame clones and leaves out a portion. The sample includes over 2 million clones, about 95% of them seen just once. Sequencing was done on a sample of naive CD8+ T cells sorted from blood. The receptors come from a man between 18 and 29 years old in good health. The conserved cysteine and the conserved F or W are not part of the CDR3 here.

j_gene: TRBJ2-7; len: 13; v_gene: TRBV19; CDR3aa: ASSMIQGNSYEQY
j_gene: TRBJ1-2; len: 12; v_gene: TRBV4-1; CDR3aa: ASSHTGAWGGYT
j_gene: TRBJ1-1; len: 12; v_gene: TRBV5-1; CDR3aa: ASSLVGGTTEAF
j_gene: TRBJ2-7; len: 13; v_gene: TRBV11-2; CDR3aa: ASSLATSGRYEQY
j_gene: TRBJ2-7; len: 10; v_gene: TRBV5-4; CDR3aa: ASSSDNYEQY
j_gene: TRBJ1-2; len: 13; v_gene: TRBV4-3; CDR3aa: ASSQAYSSGEGYT
j_gene: TRBJ1-4; len: 13; v_gene: TRBV6-6; CDR3aa: ASRPEGQFNEKLF
j_gene: TRBJ1-1; len: 11; v_gene: TRBV10-1; CDR3aa: ASSEFQNTEAF
j_gene: TRBJ2-7; len: 13; v_gene: TRBV9; CDR3aa: ASSVAGSSGNEQY
j_gene: TRBJ2-3; len: 12; v_gene: TRBV6-5; CDR3aa: ASSDRLGTDTQY
j_gene: TRBJ2-7; len: 12; v_gene: TRBV7-9; CDR3aa: ASSRQGPRNEQY
j_gene: TRBJ2-1; len: 13; v_gene: TRBV7-6; CDR3aa: ASSLGSPPVDEQF
j_gene: TRBJ2-3; len: 12; v_gene: TRBV9; CDR3aa: ASSVAYPTDTQY
j_gene: TRBJ1-6; len: 12; v_gene: TRBV2; CDR3aa: ASSDAGINSPLH
j_gene: TRBJ1-1; len: 12; v_gene: TRBV10-3; CDR3aa: AISESGGNTEAF
j_gene: TRBJ1-5; len: 11; v_gene: TRBV5-1; CDR3aa: ASSYGGDQPQH
j_gene: TRBJ2-7; len: 14; v_gene: TRBV6-5; CDR3aa: ASSYRGTSGSYEQY
j_gene: TRBJ2-7; len: 10; v_gene: TRBV4-1; CDR3aa: ASSQVHNEQY
j_gene: TRBJ2-5; len: 13; v_gene: TRBV5-1; CDR3aa: ASSLEGRAQETQY
j_gene: TRBJ1-6; len: 15; v_gene: TRBV10-2; CDR3aa: ASSDPFTDSYNSPLH
j_gene: TRBJ2-5; len: 14; v_gene: TRBV27; CDR3aa: ASSSPRASGLETQY
j_gene: TRBJ2-2; len: 14; v_gene: TRBV4-1; CDR3aa: ASSRGGNLNTGELF
j_gene: TRBJ1-2; len: 9; v_gene: TRBV5-5; CDR3aa: ASNRGPGYT
j_gene: TRBJ2-3; len: 11; v_gene: TRBV4-3; CDR3aa: ASSQEFMDTQY
j_gene: TRBJ2-5; len: 11; v_gene: TRBV30; CDR3aa: AWSLATQETQY
j_gene: TRBJ2-1; len: 16; v_gene: TRBV7-9; CDR3aa: ASSLAAGLPFSDNEQF
j_gene: TRBJ2-1; len: 12; v_gene: TRBV4-1; CDR3aa: ASSQGLLVEEQF
j_gene: TRBJ1-5; len: 14; v_gene: TRBV23-1; CDR3aa: ASSQSDGDADQPQH
j_gene: TRBJ2-2; len: 11; v_gene: TRBV9; CDR3aa: ASSVEVIGELF
j_gene: TRBJ1-3; len: 14; v_gene: TRBV9; CDR3aa: ASSVEGHSSGNTIY
j_gene: TRBJ2-7; len: 12; v_gene: TRBV19; CDR3aa: ASSIEDGSYEQY
j_gene: TRBJ1-6; len: 15; v_gene: TRBV9; CDR3aa: ASSPSLGRTYNSPLH
j_gene: TRBJ2-1; len: 14; v_gene: TRBV19; CDR3aa: ASSIAGTAGYNEQF
j_gene: TRBJ2-3; len: 12; v_gene: TRBV11-2; CDR3aa: ASSLDPGTDTQY
j_gene: TRBJ1-1; len: 9; v_gene: TRBV13; CDR3aa: ASSFNGEAF
j_gene: TRBJ2-1; len: 13; v_gene: TRBV18; CDR3aa: ASSRRDSLRIEQF
j_gene: TRBJ1-1; len: 12; v_gene: TRBV6-5; CDR3aa: ASSYGPVNTEAF
j_gene: TRBJ1-1; len: 11; v_gene: TRBV5-1; CDR3aa: ASSLLENTEAF
j_gene: TRBJ2-1; len: 13; v_gene: TRBV7-9; CDR3aa: ASSWGTSGDNEQF
j_gene: TRBJ2-5; len: 12; v_gene: TRBV23-1; CDR3aa: ASSPTGPWKTQY
j_gene: TRBJ1-3; len: 14; v_gene: TRBV27; CDR3aa: ASSLFGGGSGNTIY
j_gene: TRBJ2-1; len: 13; v_gene: TRBV9; CDR3aa: ASSQSGTSYNEQF